A selection of T cell receptor beta chains follows, all from one sample in a study of T cell responses to AZD1222 COVID-19 vaccine. Method: immunoSEQ multiplex PCR; TCRdb's copy keeps in-frame clones and lacks some. The sample includes 85,000 or so clones, about 86% of them seen just once. The material sequenced was peripheral blood, taken 28 days after the second AZD1222 dose. The receptors derive from an adult who received the AZD1222 COVID-19 vaccine. Both conserved end residues are part of each CDR3. The D gene is left open where the match is weak. Clone size is stated in some rows and not others, as once, few, many or a class when expanded.

J gene: TRBJ1-5; clone size: NA; D gene: NA; V gene: TRBV5-4; CDR3 protein: CASSGPDGLNQPQHF; CDR3 DNA: TGTGCCAGCAGCGGACCGGACGGACTCAATCAGCCCCAGCATTTT
J gene: TRBJ1-1; clone size: NA; D gene: NA; V gene: TRBV5-4; CDR3 protein: CASSLGGPDTEAFF; CDR3 DNA: TGTGCCAGCAGCTTGGGGGGTCCGGACACTGAAGCTTTCTTT
J gene: TRBJ1-1; clone size: NA; D gene: NA; V gene: TRBV6-5; CDR3 protein: CASMASGAMNTEAFF; CDR3 DNA: TGTGCCAGCATGGCGTCGGGGGCCATGAACACTGAAGCTTTCTTT
J gene: TRBJ2-3; clone size: NA; D gene: TRBD1; V gene: TRBV2; CDR3 protein: CASSVQGATDTQYF; CDR3 DNA: TGTGCCAGCAGTGTCCAGGGGGCCACAGATACGCAGTATTTT
J gene: TRBJ1-1; clone size: NA; D gene: NA; V gene: TRBV5-6; CDR3 protein: CASSYSDRWAEAFF; CDR3 DNA: TGTGCCAGCAGCTACTCCGACAGGTGGGCTGAAGCTTTCTTT
J gene: TRBJ1-2; clone size: once; D gene: TRBD1; V gene: TRBV28; CDR3 protein: CASSLPGQGNYGYTF; CDR3 DNA: TGTGCCAGCAGTTTACCGGGACAGGGGAACTATGGCTACACCTTC
J gene: TRBJ1-1; clone size: NA; D gene: NA; V gene: TRBV7-9; CDR3 protein: CASSTRGVMNTEAFF; CDR3 DNA: TGTGCCAGCAGCACCCGGGGGGTAATGAACACTGAAGCTTTCTTT
J gene: TRBJ1-6; clone size: NA; D gene: TRBD1; V gene: TRBV15; CDR3 protein: CATSQPDRAFGNSPLHF; CDR3 DNA: TGTGCCACCAGCCAGCCAGACAGGGCCTTCGGGAATTCACCCCTCCACTTT
J gene: TRBJ1-3; clone size: few; D gene: TRBD1; V gene: TRBV29-1; CDR3 protein: CSGQGAGGNTIYF; CDR3 DNA: TGCAGCGGACAGGGGGCTGGAGGAAACACCATATATTTT
J gene: TRBJ1-2; clone size: NA; D gene: NA; V gene: TRBV4-1; CDR3 protein: CASSQATVVYGYTF; CDR3 DNA: TGCGCCAGCAGCCAAGCGACCGTCGTCTATGGCTACACCTTC
J gene: TRBJ1-2; clone size: NA; D gene: TRBD1; V gene: TRBV5-5; CDR3 protein: CASSPGTGDYGYTF; CDR3 DNA: TGTGCCAGCAGCCCCGGGACAGGGGACTATGGCTACACCTTC
J gene: TRBJ1-5; clone size: NA; D gene: NA; V gene: TRBV27; CDR3 protein: CASSLSLPGRDNQPQHF; CDR3 DNA: TGTGCCAGCAGTTTGTCTCTCCCCGGGAGGGACAATCAGCCCCAGCATTTT
J gene: TRBJ2-7; clone size: NA; D gene: TRBD2; V gene: TRBV6-5; CDR3 protein: CASRPAGHSYEQYF; CDR3 DNA: TGTGCCAGCAGGCCAGCGGGGCACTCCTACGAGCAGTACTTC
J gene: TRBJ1-3; clone size: once; D gene: NA; V gene: TRBV6-5; CDR3 protein: CASSYSGDVGNTIYF; CDR3 DNA: TGTGCCAGCAGTTACTCAGGGGACGTTGGAAACACCATATATTTT
J gene: TRBJ2-7; clone size: NA; D gene: NA; V gene: TRBV7-8; CDR3 protein: CASSLVIGSPGPYEQYF; CDR3 DNA: TGTGCCAGCAGCTTAGTTATAGGGAGTCCAGGTCCCTACGAGCAGTACTTC
J gene: TRBJ1-4; clone size: once; D gene: TRBD1; V gene: TRBV7-9; CDR3 protein: CASSEGQTNEKLFF; CDR3 DNA: TGTGCCAGCAGCGAGGGACAGACTAATGAAAAACTGTTTTTT
J gene: TRBJ1-6; clone size: NA; D gene: TRBD1; V gene: TRBV9; CDR3 protein: CASSGREGAGNSPLHF; CDR3 DNA: TGTGCCAGCAGCGGGAGGGAGGGGGCAGGGAATTCACCCCTCCACTTT
J gene: TRBJ2-7; clone size: NA; D gene: TRBD1; V gene: TRBV5-6; CDR3 protein: CASSPPGQGVYEQYF; CDR3 DNA: TGTGCCAGCAGCCCTCCGGGACAGGGGGTCTACGAGCAGTACTTC
J gene: TRBJ2-6; clone size: NA; D gene: NA; V gene: TRBV11-2; CDR3 protein: CASSSVAVTSGANVLTF; CDR3 DNA: TGTGCCAGCAGCTCGGTAGCAGTCACCTCTGGGGCCAACGTCCTGACTTTC
J gene: TRBJ1-1; clone size: NA; D gene: NA; V gene: TRBV19; CDR3 protein: CASSTAPRPRQNTEAFF; CDR3 DNA: TGTGCCAGTAGTACCGCTCCCCGGCCCAGACAGAACACTGAAGCTTTCTTT
J gene: TRBJ2-3; clone size: NA; D gene: TRBD2; V gene: TRBV7-2; CDR3 protein: CASSLRWASGTDTQYF; CDR3 DNA: TGTGCCAGCAGCTTAAGGTGGGCTAGCGGGACAGATACGCAGTATTTT
J gene: TRBJ1-1; clone size: NA; D gene: NA; V gene: TRBV11-1; CDR3 protein: CASSSGTNTEAFF; CDR3 DNA: TGTGCCAGCAGCTCGGGGACGAACACTGAAGCTTTCTTT
J gene: TRBJ2-1; clone size: NA; D gene: NA; V gene: TRBV2; CDR3 protein: CASSGDARSNEQFF; CDR3 DNA: TGTGCCAGCAGTGGAGATGCTCGTTCCAATGAGCAGTTCTTC
J gene: TRBJ2-2; clone size: NA; D gene: TRBD2; V gene: TRBV4-1; CDR3 protein: CASSPGGYAGELFF; CDR3 DNA: TGCGCCAGCAGCCCCGGGGGGTACGCCGGGGAGCTGTTTTTT
J gene: TRBJ1-1; clone size: NA; D gene: NA; V gene: TRBV6-5; CDR3 protein: CASSPVAHTEAFF; CDR3 DNA: TGTGCCAGCAGTCCGGTGGCCCACACTGAAGCTTTCTTT
J gene: TRBJ2-5; clone size: NA; D gene: TRBD2; V gene: TRBV5-1; CDR3 protein: CASSLMTSGEETQYF; CDR3 DNA: TGCGCCAGCAGCTTAATGACTAGCGGGGAAGAGACCCAGTACTTC
J gene: TRBJ1-2; clone size: NA; D gene: NA; V gene: TRBV5-1; CDR3 protein: CASSLERVSSYGYTF; CDR3 DNA: TGCGCCAGCAGCTTGGAACGGGTGAGTAGCTATGGCTACACCTTC
J gene: TRBJ2-5; clone size: NA; D gene: TRBD1; V gene: TRBV19; CDR3 protein: CASSLRQGAGTQYF; CDR3 DNA: TGTGCCAGTAGTTTAAGGCAGGGGGCTGGGACCCAGTACTTC
J gene: TRBJ2-1; clone size: once; D gene: TRBD2; V gene: TRBV6-2/TRBV6-3; CDR3 protein: CASSTSGGLGYNEQFF; CDR3 DNA: TGTGCCAGCAGCACTAGTGGAGGACTAGGATACAATGAGCAGTTCTTC
J gene: TRBJ2-5; clone size: NA; D gene: TRBD2; V gene: TRBV28; CDR3 protein: CASSERLAGKETQYF; CDR3 DNA: TGTGCCAGCAGCGAGAGACTAGCGGGAAAAGAGACCCAGTACTTC
J gene: TRBJ2-2; clone size: NA; D gene: NA; V gene: TRBV4-2; CDR3 protein: CASSQVQGSYTGELFF; CDR3 DNA: TGTGCCAGCAGCCAAGTGCAGGGGTCGTACACCGGGGAGCTGTTTTTT
J gene: TRBJ2-7; clone size: NA; D gene: NA; V gene: TRBV7-9; CDR3 protein: CASSLANGYYPSSYEQYF; CDR3 DNA: TGTGCCAGCAGCTTAGCGAACGGCTACTACCCGAGCTCCTACGAGCAGTACTTC
J gene: TRBJ2-2; clone size: few; D gene: TRBD1; V gene: TRBV19; CDR3 protein: CASSVPGGQGAGELFF; CDR3 DNA: TGTGCCAGTAGTGTCCCGGGGGGACAGGGGGCCGGGGAGCTGTTTTTT